This passage covers 18 T cell receptor beta chains from one sample sequenced in a study of T-cell reconstitution after alpha-beta-depleted transplantation in children. Unique molecular identifiers were incorporated during preparation of the TCRbeta library. TCRdb independently ran MiXCR on the PCR reads; one entry per CDR3 protein. The sample records about 980,000 distinct CDR3 sequences, roughly 29% being singletons. The sequencing used PBMCs, mostly from graft donor cells, collected 360 days after TCRalphabeta/CD19-depleted stem cell transplant. The receptor set was obtained from a boy younger than two who had a stem cell transplant for SCID, so the T cells may come from the graft donor.

This clonotype has just a few counts. V is TRBV7-2 and J is TRBJ2-7; 10 bases map to TRBD2. The CDR3 totals 16 residues. Germline V gene sequence: CDR1 SGHTA, CDR2 FQGNSA. V trimming: 4 bases; J trimming: 1 base; junction bases outside the gene matches: 7. CDR3 in DNA: TGTGCCAGCAGCTCCCCTTGGACTAGCGGTTCCTACGAGCAGTACTTC. It yields the protein CASSSPWTSGSYEQYF.

This clonotype came up a few times. The chain employs TRBV6-6 and TRBJ1-3; no clear D gene. Germline V gene sequence: CDR1 MNHNY, CDR2 SVGAGI (reference sequence). The CDR3 is 12 residues long. Trimming cost V 8 bases and J 4 bases, with 9 bases left between them. The CDR3 loop is CASGVGGNTIYF. CDR3 in DNA: TGTGCCAGCGGGGTAGGAGGAAACACCATATATTTT.

The genes are TRBV4-1 and TRBJ2-7; TRBD2 aligns across 7 bases. The V segment lost 3 bases and the J segment 1 base; nucleotides outside the gene matches: 12. The CDR3 consists of 17 residues. From germline, CDR1 is MGHRA and CDR2 YSYEKL. CDR3 bases: TGCGCCAGCAGCCACCAATTCGGCGGGGGACGTTCCTACGAGCAGTACTTC. It encodes CASSHQFGGGRSYEQYF.

The rearrangement joins TRBV4-3 to TRBJ2-3; D is uncertain. CDR3 length: 14 amino acids. V was trimmed by 2 bases and J by 0 bases, leaving 6 bases between them. The germline V gene encodes CDR1 LGHNA and CDR2 YSLEER. The CDR3 is CASSQLTSTDTQYF. CDR3 bases: TGCGCCAGCAGCCAACTGACGAGCACAGATACGCAGTATTTT.

This clonotype was observed once. The V call is TRBV5-1, the J call TRBJ2-2, with no clear D. This CDR3 has 14 amino acids. The germline V gene has CDR1 SGHRS and CDR2 YFSETQ. Trimming pared 1 base from V and 7 bases from J, leaving 11 bases between. The CDR3 DNA is TGCGCCAGCAGCTTGAGACTGGGCAACGGGGAGCTGTTTTTT. It yields the protein CASSLRLGNGELFF.

The chain is built from TRBV7-2 and TRBJ1-1; no reliable D call. Trimming pared 1 base from V and 4 bases from J, leaving 13 bases between. Germline V gene data show CDR1 as SGHTA and CDR2 as FQGNSA. The CDR3 is 15 amino acids. CDR3 sequence (DNA): TGTGCCAGCAGCTTAGTCGGGGTGGTTGGCACTGAAGCTTTCTTT. Translated: CASSLVGVVGTEAFF. Complete variable domain (other parts from reference TRBV7-2 and TRBJ1-1): GAGVSQSPSNKVTEKGKDVELRCDPISGHTALYWYRQSLGQGLEFLIYFQGNSAPDKSGLPSDRFSAERTGGSVSTLTIQRTQQEDSAVYLCASSLVGVVGTEAFFGQGTRLTVV.

The rearrangement joins TRBV27 to TRBJ2-4; weak D call: TRBD1 (6 bases). Trimming took 11 bases from V and 0 from J, leaving 26 bases between them. CDR3 length: 18 residues. Germline CDR1 is MNHEY and CDR2 is SMNVEV (reference sequence). In DNA form, the CDR3 reads TGTGCCTTCAGTTTAAGTGGACGACAGGTTCTAGCCAAAAACATTCAGTACTTC. Translated: CAFSLSGRQVLAKNIQYF.

This clonotype was counted a few times. The chain uses TRBV20-1 and TRBJ2-7, with unresolved D. The V gene lost 6 bases and the J gene lost 2 bases, with 17 bases spanning the gap. CDR1 DFQATT and CDR2 SNEGSKA come from the germline V gene (reference sequence). The CDR3 has 14 residues. The CDR3 bases are TGCAGTGCAACAACCGGGCTGAGTCCCTACGAGCAGTACTTC. Amino acid sequence: CSATTGLSPYEQYF.

The rearrangement links TRBV6-5 to TRBJ1-4; 7 positions agree with TRBD1. With 1 base clipped from V and 5 bases from J, the junction kept 1 base outside the gene matches. The germline V gene encodes CDR1 MNHEY and CDR2 SVGAGI. CDR3 size: 14 residues. CDR3 protein: CASSYYRGNEKLFF. In DNA form, the CDR3 reads TGTGCCAGCAGTTACTACAGGGGAAATGAAAAACTGTTTTTT.

This clonotype was observed a single time. This chain joins TRBV15 and TRBJ2-5; D gene unclear. The CDR3 has 15 amino acids. Germline-derived CDR1 and CDR2 are LNHNV and YYDKDF (reference sequence). The V gene lost 0 bases and the J gene lost 1 base, with 9 bases spanning the gap. CDR3 in amino acids: CATSRDGQGQETQYF. CDR3 in DNA: TGTGCCACCAGCAGAGACGGCCAAGGCCAAGAGACCCAGTACTTC.

Details on this clonotype: A junction end diverges from the germline sequence, so it may reflect a read error. The J gene is TRBJ2-1, the V gene TRBV20-1; TRBD2 aligns across 8 bases. The CDR3 covers 17 residues. Germline V gene sequence: CDR1 DFQATT, CDR2 SNEGSKA (reference sequence). In nucleotides, the CDR3 is TGCTGTGCTCCCCGGGGGGGTAGCGGGGCTCGGTACAATGAGCAGTTCTTC. This encodes CCAPRGGSGARYNEQFF.

This chain uses TRBV12-3 or TRBV12-4 with TRBJ1-2; no reliable D call. V gave up 1 base and J gave up 7 bases, with 7 bases separating them. The CDR3 has 12 amino acids. CDR3 DNA sequence: TGTGCCAGCAGTTTAGAATTAGCTGGCTACACCTTC. Amino acid sequence: CASSLELAGYTF.

The chain links TRBV24-1 to TRBJ2-5; D not resolved. Germline CDR1 reads KGHDR; CDR2 reads SFDVKD. Trimming pared 4 bases from V and 2 bases from J, leaving 7 bases between. The CDR3 length is 13 residues. DNA for the CDR3: TGTGCCACCAGTGACCACGTACAAGAGACCCAGTACTTC. Protein: CATSDHVQETQYF.

The chain uses TRBV25-1 and TRBJ1-1; no clear D. The CDR3 has 15 residues. Germline CDR1 is MGHDK and CDR2 is SYGVNS. With 3 bases removed from V and 10 bases from J, the gap between germline ends came to 21 bases. The CDR3 bases are TGTGCCAGCAGTGAGCCCGACTCGGTCAAGAAAGGAGCTTTCTTT. Translated, it gives CASSEPDSVKKGAFF.

The V gene is TRBV7-3, the J gene TRBJ2-7; 7 bases are shared with TRBD2. After removal of 3 bases from V and 8 bases from J, the junction contained 7 bases not matched to a gene. The CDR3 loop spans 13 amino acids. Germline V lookup: CDR1 SGHTA, CDR2 FQGTGA. CDR3 nucleotides: TGTGCCAGCAGCTTGGGGGACGGGGGGAAGCAGTACTTC. As protein: CASSLGDGGKQYF.

This clonotype was seen a handful of times. The J gene is TRBJ2-3, the V gene TRBV7-2; weak D call: TRBD1 (5 bases). The CDR3 length is 17 residues. V gave up 5 bases and J gave up 4 bases, with 22 bases separating them. Germline V gene sequence: CDR1 SGHTA, CDR2 FQGNSA. CDR3 sequence (DNA): TGTGCCAGCAGCCAAGCGAGACAGACCCCTGGCTCAGATACGCAGTATTTT. Translation: CASSQARQTPGSDTQYF.

This clonotype was recorded a few times. The chain uses TRBV6-6 and TRBJ2-1, with D tentatively TRBD1 (6 bases). This CDR3 is 13 amino acids long. V lost 7 bases and J lost 8, with 15 bases in between. The germline V gene has CDR1 MNHNY and CDR2 SVGAGI (reference sequence). CDR3 loop: CASTVQGVDEQFF. In nucleotides, the CDR3 is TGTGCCAGCACCGTACAGGGAGTCGATGAGCAGTTCTTC.

The J gene is TRBJ1-3, the V gene TRBV7-2; perhaps TRBD1 as D (5 bases). The length of the CDR3 is 17 residues. Germline V gene lookup returns CDR1 SGHTA and CDR2 FQGNSA. Deletions cut 7 bases from V and 0 bases from J, with 19 bases between. The CDR3 region has the DNA TGTGCCAGCACCCAATCCCCCGGGACCCGCTCTGGAAACACCATATATTTT. It translates to CASTQSPGTRSGNTIYF.